This T cell receptor beta chain was sequenced in a study of identical twins. This clonotype has at least ten counts. After template switching added a universal primer site, the resulting cDNA carried unique molecular identifiers. TCRdb re-derived calls from the 5' RACE reads in MiXCR, one entry per CDR3 protein. The data hold roughly 350,000 distinct CDR3 sequences, with roughly 9% observed a single time. The TCR sequence derives from a woman in her 50s in good health. The sample consisted of naive T cells sorted from blood.

For the CDR3, the DNA is TGTGCCAGCAGTTTCGTTATGGCGGGAGGTAACAATGAGCAGTTCTTC. Amino acids: CASSFVMAGGNNEQFF. This sequence joins TRBV12-3 or TRBV12-4 and TRBJ2-1, with TRBD2 identical over 8 bases. Trimming cost V 3 bases and J 5 bases; bases outside gene matches: 9. The CDR3 loop spans 16 amino acids.